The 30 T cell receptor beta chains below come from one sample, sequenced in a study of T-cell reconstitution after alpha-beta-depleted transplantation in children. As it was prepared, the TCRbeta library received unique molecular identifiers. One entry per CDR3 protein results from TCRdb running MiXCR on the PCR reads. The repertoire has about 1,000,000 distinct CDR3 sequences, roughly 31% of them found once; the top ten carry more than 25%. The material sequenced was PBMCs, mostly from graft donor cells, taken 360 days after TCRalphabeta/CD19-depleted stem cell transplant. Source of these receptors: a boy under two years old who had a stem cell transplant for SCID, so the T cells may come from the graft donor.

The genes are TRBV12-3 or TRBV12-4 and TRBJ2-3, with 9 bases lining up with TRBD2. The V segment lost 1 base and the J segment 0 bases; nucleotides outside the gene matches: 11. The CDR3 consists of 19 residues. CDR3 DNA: TGTGCCAGCAGTTTAGTATTGGGTAGCGGGGGACCTAGCACAGATACGCAGTATTTT. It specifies CASSLVLGSGGPSTDTQYF.

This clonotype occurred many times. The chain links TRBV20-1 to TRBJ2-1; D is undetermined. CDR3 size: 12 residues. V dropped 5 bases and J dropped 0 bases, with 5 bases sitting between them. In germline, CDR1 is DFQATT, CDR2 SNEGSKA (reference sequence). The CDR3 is CSAPFSYNEQFF. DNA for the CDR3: TGCAGTGCTCCATTCTCCTACAATGAGCAGTTCTTC.

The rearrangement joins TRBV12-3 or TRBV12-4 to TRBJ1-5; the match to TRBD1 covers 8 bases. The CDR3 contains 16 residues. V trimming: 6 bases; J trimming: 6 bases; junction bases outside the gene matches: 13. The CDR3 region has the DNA TGTGCCAGCAGCAGAGATCAGGGGGCTAAGGGTCAGCCCCAGCATTTT. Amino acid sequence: CASSRDQGAKGQPQHF.

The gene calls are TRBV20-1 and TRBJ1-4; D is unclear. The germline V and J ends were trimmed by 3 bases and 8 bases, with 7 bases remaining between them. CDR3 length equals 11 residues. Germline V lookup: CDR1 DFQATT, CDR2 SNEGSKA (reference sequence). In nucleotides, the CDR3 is TGCAGTGCTAGGGGAGTGGAAAAACTGTTTTTT. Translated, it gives CSARGVEKLFF.

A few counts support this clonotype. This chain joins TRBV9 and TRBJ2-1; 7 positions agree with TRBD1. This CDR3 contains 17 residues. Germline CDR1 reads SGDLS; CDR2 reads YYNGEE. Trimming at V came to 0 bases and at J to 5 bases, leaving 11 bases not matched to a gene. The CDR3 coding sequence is TGTGCCAGCAGCGTAGCAGGGGGAGTCACGGAGGACAATGAGCAGTTCTTC. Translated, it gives CASSVAGGVTEDNEQFF.

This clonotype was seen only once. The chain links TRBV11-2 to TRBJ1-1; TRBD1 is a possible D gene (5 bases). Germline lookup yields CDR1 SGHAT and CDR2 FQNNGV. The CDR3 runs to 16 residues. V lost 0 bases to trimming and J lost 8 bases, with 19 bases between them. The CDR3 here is CASSLDTGVRRGEAFF. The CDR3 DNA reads TGTGCCAGCAGCTTAGATACGGGGGTCCGGAGGGGCGAAGCTTTCTTT.

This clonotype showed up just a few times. Here the CDR3 DNA reads TGTGCCAGCAGTGATATGGAGCTTGGAGACTATGGCTACACCTTC. This codes for CASSDMELGDYGYTF. The V and J genes are TRBV2 and TRBJ1-2; D not resolved. The CDR3 covers 15 residues. V lost 3 bases and J 3 bases, leaving 14 bases between the germline ends. Germline V gives CDR1 SNHLY, CDR2 FYNNEI.

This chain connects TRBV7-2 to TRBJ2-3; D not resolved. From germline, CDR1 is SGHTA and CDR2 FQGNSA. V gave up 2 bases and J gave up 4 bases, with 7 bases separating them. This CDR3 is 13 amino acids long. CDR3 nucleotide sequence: TGTGCCAGCAGCTTATGGAGAGCAGATACGCAGTATTTT. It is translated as CASSLWRADTQYF.

The CDR3 nucleotides are TGCGCCAGCAGCTTAGCACTAGCGGGGGTCTCCTACGAGCAGTACTTC. It yields the protein CASSLALAGVSYEQYF. The chain has TRBV5-1 and TRBJ2-7, with TRBD2 matching 11 bases. After removal of 2 bases from V and 0 bases from J, the junction contained 4 bases not matched to a gene. Germline-derived CDR1 and CDR2 are SGHRS and YFSETQ. The CDR3 totals 16 residues. The complete variable domain, with remaining parts taken from reference TRBV5-1 and TRBJ2-7, reads KAGVTQTPRYLIKTRGQQVTLSCSPISGHRSVSWYQQTPGQGLQFLFEYFSETQRNKGNFPGRFSGRQFSNSRSEMNVSTLELGDSALYLCASSLALAGVSYEQYFGPGTRLTVT.

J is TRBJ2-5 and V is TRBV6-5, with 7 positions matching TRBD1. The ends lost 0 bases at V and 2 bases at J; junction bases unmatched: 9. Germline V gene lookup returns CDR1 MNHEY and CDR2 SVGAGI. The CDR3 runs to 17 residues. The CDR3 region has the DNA TGTGCCAGCAGTTACTCCCCGCTTCGACAGGGACAAGAGACCCAGTACTTC. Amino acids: CASSYSPLRQGQETQYF.

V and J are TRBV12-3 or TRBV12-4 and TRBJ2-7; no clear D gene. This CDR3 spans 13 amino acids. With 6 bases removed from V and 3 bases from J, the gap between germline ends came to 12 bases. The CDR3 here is CASRESNFYEQYF. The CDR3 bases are TGTGCCAGCAGGGAGTCTAATTTCTACGAGCAGTACTTC.

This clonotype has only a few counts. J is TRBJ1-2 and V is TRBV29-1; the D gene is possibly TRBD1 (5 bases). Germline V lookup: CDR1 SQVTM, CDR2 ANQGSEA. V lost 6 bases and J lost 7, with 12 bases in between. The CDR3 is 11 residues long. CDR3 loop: CSVTESGGYTF. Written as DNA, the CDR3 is TGCAGCGTGACAGAAAGTGGTGGCTACACCTTC.

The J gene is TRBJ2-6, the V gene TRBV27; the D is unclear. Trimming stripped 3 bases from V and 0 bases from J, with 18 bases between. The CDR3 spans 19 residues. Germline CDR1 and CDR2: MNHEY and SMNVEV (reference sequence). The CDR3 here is CASSFRVDGLVSGANVLTF. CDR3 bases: TGTGCCAGCAGTTTCCGGGTGGACGGTCTAGTCTCTGGGGCCAACGTCCTGACTTTC. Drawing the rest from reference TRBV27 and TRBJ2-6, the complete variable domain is EAQVTQNPRYLITVTGKKLTVTCSQNMNHEYMSWYRQDPGLGLRQIYYSMNVEVTDKGDVPEGYKVSRKEKRNFPLILESPSPNQTSLYFCASSFRVDGLVSGANVLTFGAGSRLTVL.

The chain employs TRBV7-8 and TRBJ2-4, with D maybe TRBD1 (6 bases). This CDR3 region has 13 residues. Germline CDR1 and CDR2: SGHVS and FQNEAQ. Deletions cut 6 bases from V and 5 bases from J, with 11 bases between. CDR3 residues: CASSVGGENIQYF. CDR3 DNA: TGTGCCAGCAGTGTTGGGGGCGAAAACATTCAGTACTTC.

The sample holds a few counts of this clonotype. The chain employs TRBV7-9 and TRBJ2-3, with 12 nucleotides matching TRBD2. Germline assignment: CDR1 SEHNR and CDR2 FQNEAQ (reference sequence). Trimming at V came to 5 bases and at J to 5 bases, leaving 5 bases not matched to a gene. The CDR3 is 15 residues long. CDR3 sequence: CASSRLAGVQDTQYF. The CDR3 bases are TGTGCCAGCAGCAGACTAGCGGGGGTGCAAGATACGCAGTATTTT.

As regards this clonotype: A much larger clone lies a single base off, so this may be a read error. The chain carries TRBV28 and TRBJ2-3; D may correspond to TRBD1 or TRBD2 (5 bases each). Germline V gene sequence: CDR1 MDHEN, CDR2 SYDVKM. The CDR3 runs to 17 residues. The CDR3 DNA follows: TGTGCCTGCAGTCCTTGGGGGTCTAGCCCCAGCACAGATACGCAGTATTTT. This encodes CACSPWGSSPSTDTQYF.

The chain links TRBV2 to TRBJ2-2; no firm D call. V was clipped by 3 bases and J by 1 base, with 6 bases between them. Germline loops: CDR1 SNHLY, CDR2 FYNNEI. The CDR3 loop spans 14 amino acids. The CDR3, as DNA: TGTGCCAGCAGTGATAACATGAACACCGGGGAGCTGTTTTTT. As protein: CASSDNMNTGELFF.

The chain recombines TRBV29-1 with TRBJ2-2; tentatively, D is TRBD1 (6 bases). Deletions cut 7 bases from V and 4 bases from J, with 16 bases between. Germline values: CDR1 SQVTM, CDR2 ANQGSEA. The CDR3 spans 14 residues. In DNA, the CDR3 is TGCAGCGCCTACAGGGCCTCGGGCACCGGGGAGCTGTTTTTT. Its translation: CSAYRASGTGELFF.

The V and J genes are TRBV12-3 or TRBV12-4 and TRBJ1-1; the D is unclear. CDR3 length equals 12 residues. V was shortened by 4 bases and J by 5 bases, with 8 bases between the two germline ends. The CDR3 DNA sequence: TGTGCCAGCAGTTCGGGGTGGACTGAAGCTTTCTTT. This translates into CASSSGWTEAFF.

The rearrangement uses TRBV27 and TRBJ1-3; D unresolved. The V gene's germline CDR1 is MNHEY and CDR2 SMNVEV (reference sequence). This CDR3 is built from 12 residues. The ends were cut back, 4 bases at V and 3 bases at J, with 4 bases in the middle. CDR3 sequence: CASSSDGNTIYF. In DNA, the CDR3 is TGTGCCAGCAGTTCAGATGGAAACACCATATATTTT.

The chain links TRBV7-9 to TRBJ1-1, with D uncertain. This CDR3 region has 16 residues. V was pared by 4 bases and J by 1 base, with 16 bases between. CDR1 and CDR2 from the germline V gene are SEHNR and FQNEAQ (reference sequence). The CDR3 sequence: CASSYIGGSPNTEAFF. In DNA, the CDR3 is TGTGCCAGCAGCTACATCGGAGGGTCCCCGAACACTGAAGCTTTCTTT.

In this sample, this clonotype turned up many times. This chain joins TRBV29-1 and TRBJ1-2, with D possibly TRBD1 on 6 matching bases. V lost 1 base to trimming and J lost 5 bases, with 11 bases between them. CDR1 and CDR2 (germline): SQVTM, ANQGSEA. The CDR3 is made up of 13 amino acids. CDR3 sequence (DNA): TGCAGCGTTGAAGCGGGGGGCGTGTATGGCTACACCTTC. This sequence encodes CSVEAGGVYGYTF.

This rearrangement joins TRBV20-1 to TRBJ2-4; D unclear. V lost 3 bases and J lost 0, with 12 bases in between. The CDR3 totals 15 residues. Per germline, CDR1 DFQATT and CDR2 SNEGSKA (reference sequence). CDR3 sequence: CSARGQILAKNIQYF. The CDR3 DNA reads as TGCAGTGCTAGGGGCCAGATCCTAGCCAAAAACATTCAGTACTTC.

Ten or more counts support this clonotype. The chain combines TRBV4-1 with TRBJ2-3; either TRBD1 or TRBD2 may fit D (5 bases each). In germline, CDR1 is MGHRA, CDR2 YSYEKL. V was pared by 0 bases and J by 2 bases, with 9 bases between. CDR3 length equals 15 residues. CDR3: CASSQEGDPTDTQYF. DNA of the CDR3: TGCGCCAGCAGCCAAGAGGGGGACCCCACAGATACGCAGTATTTT.

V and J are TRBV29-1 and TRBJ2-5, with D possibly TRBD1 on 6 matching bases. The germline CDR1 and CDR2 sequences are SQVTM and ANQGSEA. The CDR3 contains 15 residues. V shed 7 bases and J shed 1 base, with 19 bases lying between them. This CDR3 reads CSAVGARQFQETQYF. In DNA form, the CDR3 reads TGCAGCGCCGTGGGGGCCCGACAGTTCCAAGAGACCCAGTACTTC. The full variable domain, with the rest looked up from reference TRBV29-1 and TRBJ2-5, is SAVISQKPSRDICQRGTSLTIQCQVDSQVTMMFWYRQQPGQSLTLIATANQGSEATYESGFVIDKFPISRPNLTFSTLTVSNMSPEDSSIYLCSAVGARQFQETQYFGPGTRLLVL.

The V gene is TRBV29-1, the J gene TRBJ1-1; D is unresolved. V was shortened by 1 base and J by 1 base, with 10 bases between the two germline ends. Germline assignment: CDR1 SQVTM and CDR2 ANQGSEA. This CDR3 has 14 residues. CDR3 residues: CSVEARQSNTEAFF. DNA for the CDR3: TGCAGCGTTGAAGCGAGGCAGTCGAACACTGAAGCTTTCTTT.

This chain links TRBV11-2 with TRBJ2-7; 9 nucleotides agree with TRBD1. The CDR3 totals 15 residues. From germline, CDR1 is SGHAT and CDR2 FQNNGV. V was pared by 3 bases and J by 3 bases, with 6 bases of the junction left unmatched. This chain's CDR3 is CASSLDRDRDYEQYF. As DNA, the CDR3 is TGTGCCAGCAGCTTGGACCGGGACAGGGACTACGAGCAGTACTTC.

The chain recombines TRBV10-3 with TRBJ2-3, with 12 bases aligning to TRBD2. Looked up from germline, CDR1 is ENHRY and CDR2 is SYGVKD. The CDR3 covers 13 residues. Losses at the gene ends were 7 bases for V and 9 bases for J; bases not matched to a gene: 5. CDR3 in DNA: TGTGCCATCAAAGGGACTAGCGGGCACACGCAGTATTTT. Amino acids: CAIKGTSGHTQYF.

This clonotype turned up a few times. As DNA, the CDR3 is TGCAGTGGGAGAGGGCAGACAGATACGCAGTATTTT. It codes for CSGRGQTDTQYF. The chain couples TRBV20-1 to TRBJ2-3; tentatively, D is TRBD2 (5 bases). Trimming stripped 7 bases from V and 3 bases from J, with 11 bases between. Germline loops: CDR1 DFQATT, CDR2 SNEGSKA (reference sequence). The CDR3 runs to 12 residues.

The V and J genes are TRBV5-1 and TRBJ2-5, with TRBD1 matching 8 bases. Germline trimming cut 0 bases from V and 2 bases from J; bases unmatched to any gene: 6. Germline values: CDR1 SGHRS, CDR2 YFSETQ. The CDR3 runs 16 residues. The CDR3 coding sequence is TGCGCCAGCAGCTTGGGCAGGGGGCTGGTACAAGAGACCCAGTACTTC. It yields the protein CASSLGRGLVQETQYF.